This T cell receptor beta chain was found in a study of T cell changes during pregnancy in multiple sclerosis. Profiled with immunoSEQ multiplex PCR; TCRdb holds only in-frame clones, not every one. The sample lists nearly 110,000 clones, just under 95% occurring once. The clonotype was recovered from a female donor with multiple sclerosis, enrolled in a pregnancy study. Sample: peripheral blood, taken after pregnancy.

CDR3 coding DNA: TGTGCCAGCAGCTTGAGAATCACAGATACGCAGTATTTT. It codes for CASSLRITDTQYF. This chain connects TRBV7-9 to TRBJ2-3; no clear D gene. Germline values: CDR1 SEHNR, CDR2 FQNEAQ (reference sequence). This CDR3 has 13 amino acids. The V end was cut by 3 bases, the J end by 2 bases, with 6 bases between.